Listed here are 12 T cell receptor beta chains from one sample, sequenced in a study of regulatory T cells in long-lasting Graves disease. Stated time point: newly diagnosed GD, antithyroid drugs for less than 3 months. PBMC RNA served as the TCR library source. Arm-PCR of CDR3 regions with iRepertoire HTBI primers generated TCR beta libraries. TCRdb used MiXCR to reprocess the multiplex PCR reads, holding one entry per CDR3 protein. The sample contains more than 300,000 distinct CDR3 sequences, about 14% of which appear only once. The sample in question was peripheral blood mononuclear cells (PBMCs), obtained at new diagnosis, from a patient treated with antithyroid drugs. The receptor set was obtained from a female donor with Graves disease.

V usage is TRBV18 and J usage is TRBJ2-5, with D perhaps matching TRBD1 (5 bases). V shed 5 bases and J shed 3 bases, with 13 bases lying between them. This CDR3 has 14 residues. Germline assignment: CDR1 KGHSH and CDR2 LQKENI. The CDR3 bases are TGTGCCAGCTCAACCCAGGGTACTAAAGAGACCCAGTACTTC. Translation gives CASSTQGTKETQYF.

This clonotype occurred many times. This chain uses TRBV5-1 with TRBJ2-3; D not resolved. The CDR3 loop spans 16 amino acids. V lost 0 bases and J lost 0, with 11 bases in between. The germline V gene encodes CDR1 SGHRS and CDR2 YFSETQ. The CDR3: CASSLVGVMSTDTQYF. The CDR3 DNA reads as TGCGCCAGCAGCTTGGTAGGCGTAATGAGCACAGATACGCAGTATTTT.

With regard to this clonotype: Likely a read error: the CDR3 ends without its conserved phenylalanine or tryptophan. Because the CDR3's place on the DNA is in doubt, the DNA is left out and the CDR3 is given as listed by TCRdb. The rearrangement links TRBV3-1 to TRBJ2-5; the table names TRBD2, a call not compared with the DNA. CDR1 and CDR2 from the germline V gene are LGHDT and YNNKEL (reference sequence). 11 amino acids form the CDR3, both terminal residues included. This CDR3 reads CASSQEGRWTS.

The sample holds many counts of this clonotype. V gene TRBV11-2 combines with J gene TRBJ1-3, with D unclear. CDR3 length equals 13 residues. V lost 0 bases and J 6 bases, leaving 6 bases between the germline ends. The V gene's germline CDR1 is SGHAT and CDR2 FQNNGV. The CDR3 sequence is CASSLDLTNTIYF. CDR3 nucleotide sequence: TGTGCCAGCAGCTTAGATTTGACAAACACCATATATTTT.

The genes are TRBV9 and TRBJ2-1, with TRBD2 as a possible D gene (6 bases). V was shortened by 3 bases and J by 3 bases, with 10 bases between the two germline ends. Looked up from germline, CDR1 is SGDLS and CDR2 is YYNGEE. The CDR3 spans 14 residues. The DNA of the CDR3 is TGTGCCAGCAGCGCTCGACTAGGCTACAATGAGCAGTTCTTC. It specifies CASSARLGYNEQFF.

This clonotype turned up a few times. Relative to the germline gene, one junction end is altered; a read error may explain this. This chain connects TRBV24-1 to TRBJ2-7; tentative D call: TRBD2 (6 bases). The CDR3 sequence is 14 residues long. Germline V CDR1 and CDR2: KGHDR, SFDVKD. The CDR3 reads CATSDSSEGYEKYF. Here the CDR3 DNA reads TGTGCCACCAGTGATTCTTCGGAGGGCTACGAGAAGTACTTC.

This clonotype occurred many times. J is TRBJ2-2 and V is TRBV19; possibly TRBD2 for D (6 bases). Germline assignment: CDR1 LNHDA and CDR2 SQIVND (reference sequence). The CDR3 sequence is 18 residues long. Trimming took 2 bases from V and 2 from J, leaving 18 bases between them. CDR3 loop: CASSIRAFWRGNTGELFF. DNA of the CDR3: TGTGCCAGTAGTATACGGGCGTTCTGGCGGGGCAACACCGGGGAGCTGTTTTTT.

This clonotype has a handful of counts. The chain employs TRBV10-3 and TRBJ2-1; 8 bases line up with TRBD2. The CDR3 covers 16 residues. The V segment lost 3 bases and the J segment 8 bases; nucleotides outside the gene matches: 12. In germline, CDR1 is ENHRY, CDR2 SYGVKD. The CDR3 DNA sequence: TGTGCCATCAGTGACGTGGGACGAGCGGGAGCGGATGAGCAGTTCTTC. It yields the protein CAISDVGRAGADEQFF.

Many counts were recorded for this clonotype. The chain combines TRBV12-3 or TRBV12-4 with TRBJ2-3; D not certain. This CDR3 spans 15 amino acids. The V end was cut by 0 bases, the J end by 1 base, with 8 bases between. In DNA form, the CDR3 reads TGTGCCAGCAGTTTAGCAGGGCCGGGCACAGATACGCAGTATTTT. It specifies CASSLAGPGTDTQYF.

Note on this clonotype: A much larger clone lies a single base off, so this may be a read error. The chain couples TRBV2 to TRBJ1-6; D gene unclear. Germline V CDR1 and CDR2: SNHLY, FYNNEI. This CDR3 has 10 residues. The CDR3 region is CASGDPPLHF. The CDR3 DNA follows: TGTGCCAGCGGTGATCCACCCCTCCACTTT.

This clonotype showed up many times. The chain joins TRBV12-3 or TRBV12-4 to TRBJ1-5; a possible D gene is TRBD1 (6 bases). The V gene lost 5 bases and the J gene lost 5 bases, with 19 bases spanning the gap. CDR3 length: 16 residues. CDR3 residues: CASSPEGRGVYQPQHF. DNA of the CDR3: TGTGCCAGCAGTCCTGAGGGGAGGGGGGTATATCAGCCCCAGCATTTT.

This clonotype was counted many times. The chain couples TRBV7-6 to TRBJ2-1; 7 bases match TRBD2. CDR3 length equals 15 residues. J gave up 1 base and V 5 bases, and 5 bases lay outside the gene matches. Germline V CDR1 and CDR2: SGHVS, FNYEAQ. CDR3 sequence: CASSPLGGSYNEQFF. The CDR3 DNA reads TGTGCCAGCAGCCCCCTCGGGGGGTCCTACAATGAGCAGTTCTTC.